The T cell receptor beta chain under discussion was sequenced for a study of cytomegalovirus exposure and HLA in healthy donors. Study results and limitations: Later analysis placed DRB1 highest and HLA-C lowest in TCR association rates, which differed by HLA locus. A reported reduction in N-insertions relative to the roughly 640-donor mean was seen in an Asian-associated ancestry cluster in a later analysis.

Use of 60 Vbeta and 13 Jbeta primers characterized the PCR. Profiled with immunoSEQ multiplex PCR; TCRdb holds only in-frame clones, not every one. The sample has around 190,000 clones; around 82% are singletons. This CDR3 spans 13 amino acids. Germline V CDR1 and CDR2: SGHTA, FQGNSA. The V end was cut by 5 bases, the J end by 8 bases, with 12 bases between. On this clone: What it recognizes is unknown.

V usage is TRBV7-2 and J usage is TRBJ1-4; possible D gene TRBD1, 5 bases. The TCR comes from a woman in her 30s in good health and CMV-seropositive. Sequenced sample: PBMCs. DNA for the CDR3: TGTGCCAGCAGCGCAGGGTTATACGAAAAACTGTTTTTT. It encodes CASSAGLYEKLFF. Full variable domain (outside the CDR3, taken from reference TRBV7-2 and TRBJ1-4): GAGVSQSPSNKVTEKGKDVELRCDPISGHTALYWYRQSLGQGLEFLIYFQGNSAPDKSGLPSDRFSAERTGGSVSTLTIQRTQQEDSAVYLCASSAGLYEKLFFGSGTQLSVL.